Listed here is a single T cell receptor (beta chain). There are 16 residues in the CDR3. Trimming took 1 base from V and 3 from J, leaving 12 bases between them. Germline V gives CDR1 SGHVS, CDR2 FQNEAQ. These data originate in a study of shared clonotypes between healthy human individuals. This table comes from immunoSEQ multiplex PCR, and its TCRdb copy is limited to in-frame clones, with some not included. The table shows 2 million to 3 million clones, with more than 85% occurring only once. Sequenced: naive CD4+ T cells from PBMCs. Sample subset: CD45RA+ positively selected. The rearrangement links TRBV7-8 to TRBJ2-2; D perhaps matches TRBD1 (6 bases). The source is a man aged 18 to 30 in good health. Some clones in this sample may be carry-over from other donors' samples. The CDR3 protein is CASSLDYRQDTGELFF. CDR3 sequence (DNA): TGTGCCAGCAGCTTAGATTATAGACAGGACACCGGGGAGCTGTTTTTT.